This entry lists 22 T cell receptor beta chains sequenced from one sample in a study of T cells after yellow fever vaccination. TCRdb called the 5' RACE reads again in MiXCR, with one record for every CDR3 protein. Of 300,000 to 400,000 distinct CDR3 sequences in the sample, around 10% were seen once. The starting material was CD4+ T cells sorted from PBMCs, obtained 45 days after the yellow fever booster vaccination. The receptors shown here come from a man younger than 30 who received the YFV17D yellow fever vaccine.

The chain is built from TRBV9 and TRBJ2-4; TRBD2 might be the D (6 bases). CDR1 SGDLS and CDR2 YYNGEE come from the germline V gene. Trimming stripped 0 bases from V and 6 bases from J, with 13 bases between. The CDR3 loop spans 15 amino acids. CDR3 in DNA: TGTGCCAGCAGCGTAGGGGCGGGGATCGGAAACATTCAGTACTTC. This sequence encodes CASSVGAGIGNIQYF.

This clonotype turned up a few times. The V and J genes are TRBV10-3 and TRBJ2-7; D unresolved. This CDR3 is 12 amino acids long. V shed 5 bases and J shed 0 bases, with 5 bases lying between them. Germline CDR1 is ENHRY and CDR2 is SYGVKD. This CDR3 reads CAISNRSYEQYF. Here the CDR3 DNA reads TGTGCCATCAGTAACCGCTCCTACGAGCAGTACTTC.

This chain joins TRBV7-6 and TRBJ1-3; 7 bases line up with TRBD1. J gave up 2 bases and V 0 bases, and 4 bases lay outside the gene matches. Germline CDR1 and CDR2: SGHVS and FNYEAQ. The length of the CDR3 is 16 residues. The CDR3 is CASSLAFGTAGNTIYF. The CDR3 coding sequence is TGTGCCAGCAGCTTAGCCTTCGGGACAGCTGGAAACACCATATATTTT.

The chain combines TRBV18 with TRBJ2-7, with a possible D match to TRBD2 (7 bases). The length of the CDR3 is 15 residues. With 3 bases removed from V and 6 bases from J, the gap between germline ends came to 18 bases. In germline, CDR1 is KGHSH, CDR2 LQKENI. CDR3 loop: CASSPNSRGGGEQYF. The CDR3 nucleotides read TGTGCCAGCTCACCGAATAGTAGGGGGGGCGGCGAGCAGTACTTC. Looking up the rest from reference TRBV18 and TRBJ2-7 gives the full variable domain: NAGVMQNPRHLVRRRGQEARLRCSPMKGHSHVYWYRQLPEEGLKFMVYLQKENIIDESGMPKERFSAEFPKEGPSILRIQQVVRGDSAAYFCASSPNSRGGGEQYFGPGTRLTVT.

This clonotype occurred a few times. The rearrangement uses TRBV19 and TRBJ1-3, with no clear D. Trimming removed 5 bases from V and 10 bases from J, with 18 bases in between. Germline lookup yields CDR1 LNHDA and CDR2 SQIVND (reference sequence). This CDR3 spans 14 amino acids. Written as DNA, the CDR3 is TGTGCCAGTAGTGAACGGCTCTTGGGAGGTACCATATATTTT. It encodes CASSERLLGGTIYF.

This clonotype was observed a handful of times. V is TRBV6-5 and J is TRBJ1-6; no clear D. Germline V gives CDR1 MNHEY, CDR2 SVGAGI. Trimming took off 0 bases at V and 10 bases at J, with 13 bases between the two ends. CDR3 length: 15 amino acids. CDR3: CASSYSPGSASPLHF. CDR3 sequence (DNA): TGTGCCAGCAGTTACTCGCCGGGATCTGCCTCACCCCTCCACTTT.

This clonotype was observed a few times. The CDR3 loop reads CASGLAGGPDTQYF. The CDR3 nucleotides are TGTGCTAGTGGTTTGGCAGGGGGCCCAGATACGCAGTATTTT. This chain connects TRBV12-5 to TRBJ2-3, with 8 bases fitting TRBD1. Germline values: CDR1 LGHNT, CDR2 FRNRAP. This CDR3 spans 14 amino acids. V gave up 1 base and J gave up 4 bases; unmatched junction bases: 1.

This clonotype has only a few counts. V usage is TRBV10-3 and J usage is TRBJ2-7; a weak D match, TRBD1 (6 bases). V lost 4 bases and J 10 bases, leaving 17 bases between the germline ends. The CDR3 runs to 13 residues. Germline values: CDR1 ENHRY, CDR2 SYGVKD. In nucleotides, the CDR3 is TGTGCCATCAGTGGAGACGACAGGATCCCTCAGTACGTC. Residues: CAISGDDRIPQYV.

This clonotype occurred a few times. The gene calls are TRBV6-2 or TRBV6-3 and TRBJ2-4, with 7 bases aligning to TRBD2. This CDR3 is 13 amino acids long. CDR1 is MNHEY, CDR2 SVGEGT, per germline. With 5 bases clipped from V and 7 bases from J, the junction kept 5 bases outside the gene matches. The CDR3 coding sequence is TGTGCCAGCAGTCCACTAGCGAGGAACATTCAGTACTTC. This translates into CASSPLARNIQYF.

This chain connects TRBV2 to TRBJ2-7; D unresolved. This CDR3 has 10 residues. The V and J ends lost 10 bases and 3 bases respectively, with 7 bases between them. The germline CDR1 and CDR2 sequences are SNHLY and FYNNEI. The CDR3 region has the DNA TGTGCCAACCTCTACTACGAGCAGTACGTC. Its translation is CANLYYEQYV.

Only a few counts were recorded for this clonotype. This sequence joins TRBV12-3 or TRBV12-4 and TRBJ2-7; possibly TRBD1 for D (6 bases). The CDR3 totals 16 residues. Trimming removed 3 bases from V and 0 bases from J, with 15 bases in between. For the CDR3, the DNA is TGTGCCAGCAGTTTGCTGATAGCAGGGGACTCCTACGAGCAGTACTTC. Amino acid sequence: CASSLLIAGDSYEQYF.

The chain combines TRBV4-2 with TRBJ2-7, with TRBD1 as a possible D gene (5 bases). The CDR3 runs to 16 residues. Trimming took 4 bases from V and 0 from J, leaving 16 bases between them. Germline loops: CDR1 LGHNA, CDR2 YNFKEQ. The chain's CDR3 is CASSLGAGISSYEQYF. The CDR3 nucleotides read TGTGCCAGCAGCCTAGGGGCAGGGATAAGCTCCTACGAGCAGTACTTC.

This clonotype came up a few times. The chain uses TRBV7-9 and TRBJ1-4, with D perhaps matching TRBD1 (6 bases). Per the germline V gene, CDR1 is SEHNR and CDR2 is FQNEAQ (reference sequence). Trimming pared 1 base from V and 5 bases from J, leaving 11 bases between. The CDR3 runs 15 residues. The CDR3 sequence: CASSLGTAKNEKLFF. The CDR3, as DNA: TGTGCCAGCAGCTTAGGGACAGCCAAAAATGAAAAACTGTTTTTT.

This clonotype was picked up a small number of times. V and J are TRBV12-3 or TRBV12-4 and TRBJ1-5; 7 bases fit TRBD1. V lost 3 bases, J lost 6 bases, and 8 bases stayed unmatched. The CDR3 spans 15 residues. CDR3 DNA sequence: TGTGCCAGCAGTTTCAGACAAGCAGGGGGTCAGCCCCAGCATTTT. This translates into CASSFRQAGGQPQHF.

This clonotype was picked up many times. The chain has TRBV5-1 and TRBJ1-1; TRBD1 matches 9 bases. After removal of 7 bases from V and 4 bases from J, the junction contained 11 bases not matched to a gene. CDR1 is SGHRS, CDR2 YFSETQ, per germline. This CDR3 has 15 amino acids. This CDR3 reads CASLGTGSKGTEAFF. Here the CDR3 DNA reads TGCGCCAGCCTAGGGACAGGGAGCAAGGGCACTGAAGCTTTCTTT.

This clonotype was detected only a few times. The chain couples TRBV4-3 to TRBJ2-3; no reliable D call. Germline V gene data show CDR1 as LGHNA and CDR2 as YSLEER. The V gene lost 0 bases and the J gene lost 1 base, with 11 bases spanning the gap. The CDR3 loop spans 16 amino acids. CDR3 region: CASSQDREAGTDTQYF. The CDR3 region has the DNA TGCGCCAGCAGCCAAGATAGAGAGGCCGGCACAGATACGCAGTATTTT.

This clonotype was observed a single time. V usage is TRBV6-2 or TRBV6-3 and J usage is TRBJ2-7; TRBD2 agrees at 8 bases. V trimming: 6 bases; J trimming: 2 bases; junction bases outside the gene matches: 12. There are 16 residues in the CDR3. CDR1 and CDR2 from the germline V gene are MNHEY and SVGEGT. The CDR3 protein is CASSSLLRGATYEQYV. CDR3 in DNA: TGTGCCAGCAGCTCTCTTTTGCGGGGGGCCACCTACGAGCAGTACGTC.

In its sample, this clonotype was seen a few times. J is TRBJ2-7 and V is TRBV7-2; D gene ambiguous. The ends were cut back, 5 bases at V and 3 bases at J, with 11 bases in the middle. The CDR3 extends over 13 amino acids. The germline V gene encodes CDR1 SGHTA and CDR2 FQGNSA. In DNA, the CDR3 is TGTGCCAGCAGCCCGGACGGGTACTACGAGCAGTACGTC. It codes for CASSPDGYYEQYV.

This clonotype was recorded at least ten times. The chain has TRBV20-1 and TRBJ1-1; D unresolved. V lost 1 base, J lost 5 bases, and 23 bases lay in between. This CDR3 has 17 amino acids. Germline CDR1 is DFQATT and CDR2 is SNEGSKA (reference sequence). The CDR3 here is CSARVTSAVALRTEAFF. Written as DNA, the CDR3 is TGCAGTGCTAGAGTCACCTCGGCAGTGGCCCTGCGGACTGAAGCTTTCTTT.

The V gene is TRBV20-1, the J gene TRBJ1-1; D gene uncertain. V was cut by 6 bases and J by 0 bases, with 8 bases left in between. The CDR3 length is 12 residues. The germline gives CDR1 DFQATT, CDR2 SNEGSKA (reference sequence). CDR3 residues: CSAGSVNTEAFF. DNA of the CDR3: TGCAGTGCGGGAAGTGTGAACACTGAAGCTTTCTTT.

The sample holds many counts of this clonotype. The chain carries TRBV11-2 and TRBJ2-5; D may be TRBD1 (5 bases). Germline V gene data show CDR1 as SGHAT and CDR2 as FQNNGV. V was pared by 7 bases and J by 9 bases, with 15 bases between. The CDR3 runs 12 residues. DNA of the CDR3: TGTGCCAGCATTCAAGGGGCTGGGGCCCAGTACTTC. This translates into CASIQGAGAQYF.

This clonotype was seen more than once but under ten times. The chain links TRBV10-3 to TRBJ2-3; D is unclear. Deletions cut 10 bases from V and 5 bases from J, with 13 bases between. Per the germline V gene, CDR1 is ENHRY and CDR2 is SYGVKD. There are 12 residues in the CDR3. The CDR3, as DNA: TGTGCCACCTCTCCGGGTGTAGATACGCAGTATTTT. Residues: CATSPGVDTQYF.